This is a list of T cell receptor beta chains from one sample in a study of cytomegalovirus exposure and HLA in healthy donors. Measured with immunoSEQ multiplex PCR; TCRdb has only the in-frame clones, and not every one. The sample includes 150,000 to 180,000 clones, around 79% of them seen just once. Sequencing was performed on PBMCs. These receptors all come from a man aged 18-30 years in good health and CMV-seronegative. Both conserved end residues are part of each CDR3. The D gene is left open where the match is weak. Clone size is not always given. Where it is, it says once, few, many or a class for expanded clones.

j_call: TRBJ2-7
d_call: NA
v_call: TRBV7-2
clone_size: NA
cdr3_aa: CASSQPEGAYEQYF
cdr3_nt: TGTGCCAGCAGCCAACCCGAGGGCGCCTACGAGCAGTACTTC

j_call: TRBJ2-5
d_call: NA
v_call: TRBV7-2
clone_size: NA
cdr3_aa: CASSRGLYQETQYF
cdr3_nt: TGTGCCAGCAGCCGTGGACTGTACCAAGAGACCCAGTACTTC

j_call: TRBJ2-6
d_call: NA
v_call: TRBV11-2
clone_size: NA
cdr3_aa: CASSSRVSGANVLTF
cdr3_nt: TGTGCCAGCAGCTCCAGGGTTTCCGGGGCCAACGTCCTGACTTTC

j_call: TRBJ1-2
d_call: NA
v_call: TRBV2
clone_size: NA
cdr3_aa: CASSEQGSNYGYTF
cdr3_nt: TGTGCCAGCAGCGAACAGGGATCTAACTATGGCTACACCTTC

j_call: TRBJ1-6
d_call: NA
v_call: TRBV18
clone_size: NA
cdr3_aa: CASSQDSPGNSPLHF
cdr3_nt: TGTGCCAGCTCACAAGACAGCCCGGGTAACTCACCCCTCCACTTT

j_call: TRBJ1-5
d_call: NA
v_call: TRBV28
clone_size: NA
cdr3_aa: CASSPQNNQPQHF
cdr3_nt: TGTGCCAGCAGTCCTCAGAACAATCAGCCCCAGCATTTT

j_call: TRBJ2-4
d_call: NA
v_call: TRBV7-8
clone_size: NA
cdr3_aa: CASSLAGLVAKNIQYF
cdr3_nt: TGTGCCAGCAGCTTGGCGGGACTGGTAGCCAAAAACATTCAGTACTTC

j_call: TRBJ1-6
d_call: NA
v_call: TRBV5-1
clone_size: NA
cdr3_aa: CASSFGGNNSPLHF
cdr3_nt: TGCGCCAGCAGCTTTGGCGGAAATAATTCACCCCTCCACTTT

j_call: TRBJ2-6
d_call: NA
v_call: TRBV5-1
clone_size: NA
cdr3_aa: CASRPAYGANGLTF
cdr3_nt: TGCGCCAGCAGGCCAGCTTATGGGGCCAACGGCCTGACTTTC

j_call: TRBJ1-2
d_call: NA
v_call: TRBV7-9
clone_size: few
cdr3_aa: CASSLYKEDSHYGYTF
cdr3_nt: TGTGCCAGCAGCTTATATAAGGAGGATTCCCACTATGGCTACACCTTC

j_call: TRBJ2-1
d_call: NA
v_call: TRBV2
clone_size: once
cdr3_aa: CASRYYPAGEGGEQFF
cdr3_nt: TGTGCCAGCAGGTACTACCCCGCGGGAGAAGGGGGTGAGCAGTTCTTC

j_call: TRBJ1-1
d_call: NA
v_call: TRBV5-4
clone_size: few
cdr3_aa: CASSPTANTEAFF
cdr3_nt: TGTGCCAGCAGCCCGACAGCGAACACTGAAGCTTTCTTT

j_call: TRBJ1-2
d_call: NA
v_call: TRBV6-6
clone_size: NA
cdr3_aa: CASSRGSTTNYGYTF
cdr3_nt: TGTGCCAGCAGCCGCGGGTCAACTACTAACTATGGCTACACCTTC

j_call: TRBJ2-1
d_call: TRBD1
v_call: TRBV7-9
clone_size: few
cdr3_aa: CASSSTGTEPEQFF
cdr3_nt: TGTGCCAGCAGCTCAACCGGGACAGAGCCGGAGCAGTTCTTC

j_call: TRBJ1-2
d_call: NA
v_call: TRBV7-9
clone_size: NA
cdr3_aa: CASTSRFRESYYGYTF
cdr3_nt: TGTGCCAGCACCTCCCGATTTAGGGAGTCTTACTATGGCTACACCTTC